The present T cell receptor beta chain was sequenced within a study of neoadjuvant nivolumab and ipilimumab in lung cancer. Germline V gives CDR1 MNHEY, CDR2 SMNVEV (reference sequence). This CDR3 has 16 residues. Trimming took 6 bases from V and 9 from J; bases not matched to a gene: 10. Study-level points and caveats: TCR richness and clonality were higher in tumors than adjacent uninvolved lung. Only two of four nivolumab-treated tumors gained richness and clonality by surgery.

A note on this clone: Antigen unknown.

Generated by immunoSEQ multiplex PCR, the TCRdb table keeps only in-frame clones and is missing some. The table shows 30,000 to 45,000 clones, with 89% occurring only once. The source is an adult with non-small cell lung cancer. This specimen consisted of peripheral blood, obtained before neoadjuvant nivolumab, alone or with ipilimumab. The rearrangement links TRBV27 to TRBJ2-1, with 14 bases fitting TRBD2. The CDR3 loop is CASSRGLAGGRGEQFF. CDR3 DNA sequence: TGTGCCAGCAGCCGAGGACTAGCGGGAGGCCGGGGTGAGCAGTTCTTC.